A single count supports the clone carrying this T cell receptor (beta chain). The data derive from a study of T cell changes during pregnancy in multiple sclerosis. V was cut by 3 bases and J by 5 bases, with 15 bases left in between. This CDR3 is 15 amino acids long. CDR1 SGHRS and CDR2 YFSETQ come from the germline V gene. Sequencing used immunoSEQ multiplex PCR; TCRdb keeps in-frame clones, though not all of them. In the table there are fewer than 65,000 clones, roughly 93% of which are singletons. V is TRBV5-1 and J is TRBJ2-1; D is ambiguous. The sequence derives from a female donor with multiple sclerosis, enrolled in a pregnancy study. The material sequenced was peripheral blood, taken in the second trimester of pregnancy. Here the CDR3 reads CASSSYYTSDNEQFF. The CDR3 coding sequence is TGCGCCAGCAGCTCTTACTATACCAGTGACAATGAGCAGTTCTTC.